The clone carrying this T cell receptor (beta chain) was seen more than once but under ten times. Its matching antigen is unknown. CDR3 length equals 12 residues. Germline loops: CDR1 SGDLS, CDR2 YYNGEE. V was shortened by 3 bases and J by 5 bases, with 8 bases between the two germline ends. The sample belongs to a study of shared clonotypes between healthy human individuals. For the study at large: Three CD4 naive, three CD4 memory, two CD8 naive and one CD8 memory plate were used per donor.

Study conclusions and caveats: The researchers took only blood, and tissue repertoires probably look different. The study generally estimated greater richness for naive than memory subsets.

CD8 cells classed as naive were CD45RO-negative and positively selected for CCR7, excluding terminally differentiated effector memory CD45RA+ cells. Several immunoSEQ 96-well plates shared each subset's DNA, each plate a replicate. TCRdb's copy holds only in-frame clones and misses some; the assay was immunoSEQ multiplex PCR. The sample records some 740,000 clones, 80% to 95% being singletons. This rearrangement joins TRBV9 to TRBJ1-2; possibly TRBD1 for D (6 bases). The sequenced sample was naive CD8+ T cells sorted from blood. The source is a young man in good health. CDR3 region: CASSEGVYGYTF. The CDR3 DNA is TGTGCCAGCAGCGAGGGGGTTTATGGCTACACCTTC.